What follows are 25 T cell receptor beta chains derived from one specimen sequenced in a study of CD8 T cells in ankylosing spondylitis. TCRdb processed the 5' RACE reads anew with MiXCR; each CDR3 protein has one entry. This table has approximately 300,000 distinct CDR3 sequences, roughly 8% appearing once. Their antigen targets remain unknown. General observations from the study: Blood of patients with ankylosing spondylitis appeared to be characterized by a TCR beta motif of roughly eight highly homologous variants.

Sequences were obtained from blood, either unsorted or a sorted T cell fraction (not recorded which). These receptors came from a male donor with ankylosing spondylitis.

The chain carries TRBV14 and TRBJ2-7; D gene unclear. Germline CDR1 and CDR2: SGHDN and FVKESK. This CDR3 region has 14 residues. With 4 bases removed from V and 0 bases from J, the gap between germline ends came to 10 bases. The CDR3 DNA reads TGTGCCAGCAGCCTGTTTTCGGCCTCCTACGAGCAGTACTTC. Amino acids: CASSLFSASYEQYF.

The sample holds many counts of this clonotype. The chain uses TRBV27 and TRBJ2-2; D not resolved. This CDR3 contains 13 residues. Trimming cost V 5 bases and J 7 bases, with 11 bases left between them. CDR1 and CDR2 from the germline V gene are MNHEY and SMNVEV (reference sequence). The CDR3 loop reads CASSLPVGGELFF. DNA of the CDR3: TGTGCCAGCAGTCTCCCCGTGGGCGGGGAGCTGTTTTTT.

This chain joins TRBV11-1 and TRBJ2-1; 14 bases are shared with TRBD2. This CDR3 is 18 amino acids long. Per the germline V gene, CDR1 is SGHAT and CDR2 is FQDESV (reference sequence). With V trimmed by 4 bases and J by 2 bases, 7 bases remained unmatched. This CDR3 is CASSSLGLAGATYNEQFF. For the CDR3, the DNA is TGTGCCAGCAGCTCCCTGGGACTAGCGGGAGCGACCTACAATGAGCAGTTCTTC.

The rearrangement joins TRBV27 to TRBJ2-7; 8 bases fit TRBD2. CDR1 is MNHEY and CDR2 is SMNVEV in the germline V gene (reference sequence). J was trimmed by 4 bases and V by 6 bases; bases with no gene match: 8. There are 14 residues in the CDR3. The CDR3 DNA sequence: TGTGCCAGCAGGCCGGGAGGGCCTCTATACGAGCAGTACTTC. Translated, it gives CASRPGGPLYEQYF.

This chain joins TRBV5-1 and TRBJ2-1, with a possible D match to TRBD1 (6 bases). CDR1 is SGHRS and CDR2 is YFSETQ in the germline V gene. This CDR3 is 16 amino acids long. V was pared by 4 bases and J by 2 bases, with 16 bases between. For the CDR3, the DNA is TGCGCCAGCAGCCACACTACAGGGAGTACCTACAATGAGCAGTTCTTC. Protein sequence: CASSHTTGSTYNEQFF.

This clonotype was observed a few times. The chain links TRBV6-4 to TRBJ2-2, with D tentatively TRBD1 (6 bases). V lost 2 bases to trimming and J lost 8 bases, with 12 bases between them. The germline V gene has CDR1 MRHNA and CDR2 SNTAGT. The CDR3 loop spans 14 amino acids. The CDR3 region has the DNA TGTGCCAGCAGTGACACAGGGTACGCGGGGGAGCTGTTTTTT. The encoded protein is CASSDTGYAGELFF.

The chain couples TRBV4-2 to TRBJ2-2, with 9 bases aligning to TRBD2. This CDR3 comprises 16 residues. The V gene end was trimmed by 3 bases and the J gene end by 5 bases; junction bases not matched to a gene: 7. Germline CDR1 and CDR2: LGHNA and YNFKEQ. CDR3: CASSQESLAGTGELFF. CDR3 bases: TGTGCCAGCAGCCAGGAGTCCCTAGCGGGGACCGGGGAGCTGTTTTTT.

This chain connects TRBV12-3 or TRBV12-4 to TRBJ2-5, with a tentative D call TRBD1 (5 bases). Trimming removed 7 bases at V and 1 base at J, with 10 bases between. This CDR3 spans 13 amino acids. The CDR3 reads CASISGPQETQYF. CDR3 DNA sequence: TGTGCCAGCATCTCAGGGCCCCAAGAGACCCAGTACTTC.

This clonotype was seen ten or more times. The chain couples TRBV3-1 to TRBJ2-2; TRBD1 aligns across 7 bases. Germline V gene lookup returns CDR1 LGHDT and CDR2 YNNKEL (reference sequence). The ends lost 4 bases at V and 8 bases at J; junction bases unmatched: 13. This CDR3 comprises 16 residues. The CDR3 loop reads CASSPPTGVDVGELFF. The CDR3 region has the DNA TGTGCCAGCAGCCCGCCCACAGGGGTAGATGTGGGGGAGCTGTTTTTT.

The chain carries TRBV29-1 and TRBJ2-7; D possibly corresponds to TRBD1 (7 bases). V lost 0 bases, J lost 3 bases, and 12 bases lay in between. CDR3 length: 14 amino acids. CDR1 and CDR2 (germline): SQVTM, ANQGSEA. In DNA form, the CDR3 reads TGCAGCGTTGAAGATCCGCGGGACAGCTACGAGCAGTACTTC. The encoded protein is CSVEDPRDSYEQYF.

The chain joins TRBV5-6 to TRBJ2-4, with 9 bases identical to TRBD1. Trimming removed 4 bases from V and 7 bases from J; junction bases left unmatched: 9. Germline CDR1 SGHDT, CDR2 YYEEEE. CDR3 length: 15 amino acids. CDR3 loop: CASSPGTGTANIQYF. The DNA for the CDR3 is TGTGCCAGCAGCCCCGGGACAGGGACAGCGAACATTCAGTACTTC.

At least ten counts were recorded for this clonotype. The rearrangement links TRBV11-2 to TRBJ2-2; 8 nucleotides line up with TRBD2. V lost 2 bases to trimming and J lost 2 bases; unmatched junction nucleotides: 1. The CDR3 sequence is 15 residues long. Germline V lookup: CDR1 SGHAT, CDR2 FQNNGV. The CDR3 sequence is CASSLLAGNTGELFF. The CDR3 bases are TGTGCCAGCAGCTTACTAGCGGGTAACACCGGGGAGCTGTTTTTT. The full variable domain, in which reference TRBV11-2 and TRBJ2-2 provide the parts outside the CDR3, is EAGVAQSPRYKIIEKRQSVAFWCNPISGHATLYWYQQILGQGPKLLIQFQNNGVVDDSQLPKDRFSAERLKGVDSTLKIQPAKLEDSAVYLCASSLLAGNTGELFFGEGSRLTVL.

The J gene is TRBJ2-4, the V gene TRBV4-2; no definite D call. The CDR3 has 16 amino acids. Germline V gene sequence: CDR1 LGHNA, CDR2 YNFKEQ. Trimming pared 4 bases from V and 7 bases from J, leaving 20 bases between. The CDR3 loop is CASSRPGQDPVNIQYF. In nucleotides, the CDR3 is TGTGCCAGCAGCCGCCCTGGCCAAGACCCAGTTAACATTCAGTACTTC.

V and J are TRBV20-1 and TRBJ2-5; D perhaps matches TRBD1 (6 bases). The V gene's germline CDR1 is DFQATT and CDR2 SNEGSKA (reference sequence). V lost 5 bases and J lost 5, with 18 bases in between. The CDR3 has 14 amino acids. CDR3 loop: CSASVPGQWETQYF. The CDR3 region has the DNA TGCAGTGCTTCCGTCCCTGGACAGTGGGAGACCCAGTACTTC.

The rearrangement joins TRBV5-1 to TRBJ2-1; D not resolved. The ends were cut back, 0 bases at V and 6 bases at J, with 7 bases in the middle. Germline CDR1 is SGHRS and CDR2 is YFSETQ. CDR3 length equals 13 residues. The CDR3 reads CASSLGAGNEQFF. CDR3 bases: TGCGCCAGCAGCTTGGGGGCAGGCAATGAGCAGTTCTTC.

In its sample, this clonotype was seen a few times. This sequence joins TRBV11-1 and TRBJ2-7, with D perhaps matching TRBD1 (5 bases). The germline gives CDR1 SGHAT, CDR2 FQDESV (reference sequence). This CDR3 has 13 amino acids. Deletions cut 6 bases from V and 1 base from J, with 10 bases between. The CDR3 nucleotides are TGTGCCAGCAGTACAGGAGCATCCTACGAGCAGTACTTC. Encoded protein: CASSTGASYEQYF.

This clonotype was seen at least ten times. The CDR3 sequence is CASRYRTGYTF. The DNA of the CDR3 is TGTGCCAGCAGATACAGGACCGGCTACACCTTC. The chain employs TRBV12-3 or TRBV12-4 and TRBJ1-2; TRBD1 is a possible D gene (5 bases). The CDR3 spans 11 residues. Trimming cost V 6 bases and J 8 bases, with 10 bases left between them.

A remark on this clonotype: A read error may produce the germline difference seen at one junction end. For the CDR3, the DNA is TGTGCCAGCAGCCAAGTTACTGCGGGTGCCTGGCTCTTC. This translates into CASSQVTAGAWLF. This rearrangement joins TRBV4-2 to TRBJ2-1, with a weak D call TRBD2 (5 bases). CDR1 is LGHNA, CDR2 YNFKEQ, per germline. This CDR3 has 13 amino acids.

This clonotype came up a few times. The chain links TRBV5-1 to TRBJ2-3; 8 bases match TRBD2. V trimming: 5 bases; J trimming: 4 bases; junction bases outside the gene matches: 9. This CDR3 spans 15 amino acids. CDR1 SGHRS and CDR2 YFSETQ come from the germline V gene. CDR3 bases: TGCGCCAGCAGGATGGGACTAGATGGAGCAGATACGCAGTATTTT. Translating it yields CASRMGLDGADTQYF. The full variable domain, with the rest looked up from reference TRBV5-1 and TRBJ2-3, is KAGVTQTPRYLIKTRGQQVTLSCSPISGHRSVSWYQQTPGQGLQFLFEYFSETQRNKGNFPGRFSGRQFSNSRSEMNVSTLELGDSALYLCASRMGLDGADTQYFGPGTRLTVL.

V is TRBV5-1 and J is TRBJ2-3; D not certain. Germline loops: CDR1 SGHRS, CDR2 YFSETQ. Trimming cost V 0 bases and J 6 bases, with 8 bases left between them. The CDR3 spans 13 residues. The CDR3 DNA sequence: TGCGCCAGCAGCTTGGGTACGCGGGATACGCAGTATTTT. Amino acid sequence: CASSLGTRDTQYF.

The V gene is TRBV19, the J gene TRBJ2-2; D unclear. The CDR3 has 13 amino acids. V was trimmed by 7 bases and J by 4 bases, leaving 10 bases between them. Germline CDR1 LNHDA, CDR2 SQIVND (reference sequence). CDR3 coding DNA: TGTGCCAGTAACAAGGTTGGCACCGGGGAGCTGTTTTTT. Amino acids: CASNKVGTGELFF.

For the CDR3, the DNA is TGTGCCAGCATCCTAGGGGGTGGTCGGGGTCAGCCCCAGCATTTT. Its translation: CASILGGGRGQPQHF. V is TRBV12-3 or TRBV12-4 and J is TRBJ1-5; perhaps TRBD1 as D (6 bases). Trimming took off 7 bases at V and 6 bases at J, with 19 bases between the two ends. The CDR3 has 15 amino acids.

This clonotype was observed a few times. The CDR3 protein is CASSPGRERSGELFF. The DNA of the CDR3 is TGTGCCAGCAGCCCGGGTCGTGAACGGTCCGGGGAGCTGTTTTTT. This rearrangement joins TRBV5-4 to TRBJ2-2; D remains ambiguous. The germline V gene encodes CDR1 SGHNT and CDR2 YYREEE (reference sequence). The ends were cut back, 4 bases at V and 6 bases at J, with 16 bases in the middle. This CDR3 has 15 residues.

This clonotype was detected a few times. This chain joins TRBV18 and TRBJ2-1; either TRBD1 or TRBD2 may supply D (6 bases each). The V gene lost 3 bases and the J gene lost 8 bases, with 23 bases spanning the gap. The V gene's germline CDR1 is KGHSH and CDR2 LQKENI. The CDR3 has 17 amino acids. The DNA of the CDR3 is TGTGCCAGCTCACCCTCGACAGGCGCCGGGACTCCCTATGAGCAGTTCTTC. Translation gives CASSPSTGAGTPYEQFF.

The sample holds a few counts of this clonotype. The V call is TRBV4-2, the J call TRBJ1-2, with D unclear. Germline-derived CDR1 and CDR2 are LGHNA and YNFKEQ. With 0 bases removed from V and 1 base from J, the gap between germline ends came to 6 bases. This CDR3 has 14 amino acids. DNA for the CDR3: TGTGCCAGCAGCCAAGATCAACTTAACTATGGCTACACCTTC. It specifies CASSQDQLNYGYTF.